This T cell receptor beta chain was retrieved from a study of blood T cell repertoires in COVID-19. Looked up from germline, CDR1 is SGDLS and CDR2 is YYNGEE. V lost 2 bases to trimming and J lost 5 bases, with 10 bases between them. The CDR3 is made up of 13 amino acids. Original data processing: Amplification from reference gene primers served as the basis for estimated nucleated cell counts. Profiled with immunoSEQ multiplex PCR; TCRdb holds only in-frame clones, not every one. The V and J calls and the clone size are those of that table, but D and trimming were determined from the DNA. The sample lists 150,000 to 200,000 clones; just over 90% were seen once.

The sequence was collected from a woman aged 55 to 70 with COVID-19, enrolled during active disease. The V gene is TRBV9, the J gene TRBJ2-5; tentative D call: TRBD1 (5 bases). The specimen sequenced was peripheral blood. The CDR3 sequence is CASSVASGETQYF. The CDR3, as DNA: TGTGCCAGCAGCGTGGCCTCAGGGGAGACCCAGTACTTC.